Listed below are T cell receptor beta chains from one sample, sequenced in a study of blood T cell repertoires in COVID-19. The repertoire was sequenced with immunoSEQ multiplex PCR; TCRdb's copy has only in-frame clones and lacks some. The sample lists 150,000 to 200,000 clones; approximately 90% were seen once. The source material was peripheral blood. The receptors originated from a man aged 18 to 29 who had recovered from COVID-19. The CDR3 runs from the conserved cysteine through the conserved F or W. A D gene is named only where the DNA matches it firmly. Only some rows state a clone size, as once, few, many or a class for expanded clones.

TGTGCCAGCAGTTTCGGGGGGGCGTTATATAATTCACCCCTCCACTTT,CASSFGGALYNSPLHF,.,TRBJ1-6,.,TRBV27
TGTGCCAGCAGCCAACTACGACGGGTTAACTATGGCTACACCTTC,CASSQLRRVNYGYTF,.,TRBJ1-2,.,TRBV7-9
TGTGCCAGTAGTGGGCCCGGGACAGTCACAGATACACAGTATTTT,CASSGPGTVTDTQYF,TRBD1,TRBJ2-3,.,TRBV19
TGTGCCAGTCGGATGAACAGCCGGGGGGTAGCCGAAGCTTTCTTT,CASRMNSRGVAEAFF,.,TRBJ1-1,.,TRBV19
TGTGCCAGCAGTGAAGCGACAGCAGGGTATGAAATCGGGCACACTGAAGCTTTCTTT,CASSEATAGYEIGHTEAFF,.,TRBJ1-1,.,TRBV2
TGTGCCAGCAGTAGGGGACAGGGGGTCTTCTACGAGCAGTACTTC,CASSRGQGVFYEQYF,TRBD1,TRBJ2-7,.,TRBV6-5
TGTGCCAGCAGCTCTACTATATATGCTAGCGGGAGGAGGAACACCGGGGAGCTGTTTTTT,CASSSTIYASGRRNTGELFF,TRBD2,TRBJ2-2,.,TRBV13
TGTGCCTGGATCCAGGGGGCTCTAGGCTACACCTTC,CAWIQGALGYTF,TRBD1,TRBJ1-2,.,TRBV30
TGTGCCAGCAGCGTAGTTCCAGTTCCCACCGGGGAGCTGTTTTTT,CASSVVPVPTGELFF,.,TRBJ2-2,.,TRBV9
TGTGCCAGCAGCGTGGGTCAGTCGGGAGGCTCCTACAATGAGCAGTTCTTC,CASSVGQSGGSYNEQFF,TRBD2,TRBJ2-1,once,TRBV9
TGTGCCAGTAGTCAGGGGTTAGGTCAGCCCCAGCATTTT,CASSQGLGQPQHF,.,TRBJ1-5,.,TRBV19
TGTGCCAGCAGCTTAGCCGCCGGGACTGGCTCCTACGAGCAGTACTTC,CASSLAAGTGSYEQYF,.,TRBJ2-7,.,TRBV7-2
TGTGCCAGCATCACGACTAGCGGGAGGGAAAATGAGCAGTTCTTC,CASITTSGRENEQFF,TRBD2,TRBJ2-1,.,TRBV11-1
TGTGCCAGCAGCTCGGACAGGGGCGAGACCCAGTACTTC,CASSSDRGETQYF,TRBD1,TRBJ2-5,.,TRBV7-3
TGTGCCAGCAGCTGGGGGGACAGCGAGCAGTACTTC,CASSWGDSEQYF,.,TRBJ2-7,.,TRBV5-6
TGTGCCACCAGTGATCCCACTAGCGGGGCCACAGATACGCAGTATTTT,CATSDPTSGATDTQYF,TRBD2,TRBJ2-3,.,TRBV24-1
TGTGCCAGCAGCTTGGGGCAGGCTGGAGGCACTGAAGCTTTCTTT,CASSLGQAGGTEAFF,.,TRBJ1-1,.,TRBV5-6
TGTGCCAGCAGCTTAGAGACAAGAATGAACACTGAAGCTTTCTTT,CASSLETRMNTEAFF,.,TRBJ1-1,.,TRBV7-9
TGTGCCAGCAGCCAAAGACATCTCAATCAGCCCCAGCATTTT,CASSQRHLNQPQHF,.,TRBJ1-5,.,TRBV3-1/TRBV3-2
TGTGCCAGCAGCCTCTCCGGACTAATGAATACGCAGTATTTT,CASSLSGLMNTQYF,.,TRBJ2-3,.,TRBV9
TGTGCCAGCAGCTTAGCCTTCTCTAGAGACACAGATACGCAGTATTTT,CASSLAFSRDTDTQYF,.,TRBJ2-3,.,TRBV7-8
TGTGCCAGCAGGACAACCGGGACTAGCGGGAGGTACGAGCAGTACTTC,CASRTTGTSGRYEQYF,TRBD2,TRBJ2-7,.,TRBV28
TGTGCCAGCAGCCGACAGGGCACTGAAGCTTTCTTT,CASSRQGTEAFF,TRBD1,TRBJ1-1,.,TRBV6-5
TGTGCCAGCAGGACGGCAGGAGAAAAACTGTTTTTT,CASRTAGEKLFF,.,TRBJ1-4,few,TRBV2
TGTGCCAGTCCGGGAGACTCGTCTTACGAGCAGTACTTC,CASPGDSSYEQYF,.,TRBJ2-7,.,TRBV19
TGTGCCAGCAGTCGGACAGGAAGGCACCGGGAGCTGTTTTTT,CASSRTGRHRELFF,TRBD1,TRBJ2-2,.,TRBV3-1/TRBV3-2
TGTGCCACCAGCAGAGGACGGGAGCAAGGCAATGAGCAGTTCTTC,CATSRGREQGNEQFF,.,TRBJ2-1,.,TRBV15
TGCGCCAGCAGCTCCGGCGGTGGGGCACCAATGAACACTGAAGCTTTCTTT,CASSSGGGAPMNTEAFF,.,TRBJ1-1,.,TRBV5-1
TGTGCCAGCAGCTTGGGGGCGCGGGAGAGGTCCTACAATGAGCAGTTCTTC,CASSLGARERSYNEQFF,TRBD2,TRBJ2-1,.,TRBV5-4
TGTGCCAGCAGTTACCAGGGGGCGGATCAGCCCCAGCATTTT,CASSYQGADQPQHF,TRBD1,TRBJ1-5,.,TRBV27
TGTGCCAGCAGCTTGGTTGGGACATGGACTGAAGCTTTCTTT,CASSLVGTWTEAFF,.,TRBJ1-1,.,TRBV5-4
TGTGCCAGCAGTTTCCAACCCGGGAATGAGCAGTTCTTC,CASSFQPGNEQFF,.,TRBJ2-1,.,TRBV6-5
TGTGCCAGCAGTGCTCGAGGGACAGGGGGCAACTATGGCTACACCTTC,CASSARGTGGNYGYTF,TRBD1,TRBJ1-2,.,TRBV9
TGTGCCAGCAGCTTGGGGGGAGAGACGTACAATGAGCAGTTCTTC,CASSLGGETYNEQFF,.,TRBJ2-1,.,TRBV7-2
TGTGCCAGCAGCCCCACTAGCGGGAGTCGGAATGAGCAGTTCTTC,CASSPTSGSRNEQFF,TRBD2,TRBJ2-1,.,TRBV6-5
TGTGCCAGCAGCTCAAACAGGGGTAGGGGGGCCAACGTCCTGACTTTC,CASSSNRGRGANVLTF,TRBD1,TRBJ2-6,.,TRBV5-4
TGTGCCAGCAGCCAGGTAGCGGGAGGGAGCTACGAGCAGTACTTC,CASSQVAGGSYEQYF,TRBD2,TRBJ2-7,.,TRBV4-2
TGTGCCAGCAGCCCTAGCACTAGCGGGCGATACAATGAGCAGTTCTTC,CASSPSTSGRYNEQFF,TRBD2,TRBJ2-1,.,TRBV9
TGTGCCAGCAGAGAATTATCGACAGGGATCAACCCCCTCCACTTT,CASRELSTGINPLHF,TRBD1,TRBJ1-6,.,TRBV27
TGTGCCTGGAGCCACAGTGCTGGAAACACCATATATTTT,CAWSHSAGNTIYF,.,TRBJ1-3,.,TRBV30
TGTGCCAGCAGCTTAGCCCGGGACAGGGGGCTCATTCAGTACTTC,CASSLARDRGLIQYF,TRBD1,TRBJ2-4,.,TRBV7-2
TGTGCCAGCAGTGTACAGAGATACACTGAAGCTTTCTTT,CASSVQRYTEAFF,.,TRBJ1-1,.,TRBV14
TGTGCCAGCAGCTGGAGACAGGGGACAGGAAACACCATATATTTT,CASSWRQGTGNTIYF,TRBD1,TRBJ1-3,.,TRBV3-1/TRBV3-2
TGTGCCAGCAGTCCACCGAGTAGCTCATACTCCTACGAGCAGTACTTC,CASSPPSSSYSYEQYF,.,TRBJ2-7,.,TRBV28
TGTGCCAGCAGTGATAAAGGGACAGGGAGGGCAAGGAACACTGAAGCTTTCTTT,CASSDKGTGRARNTEAFF,TRBD1,TRBJ1-1,.,TRBV6-1
TGTGCCAGCAGCTTGTCGGCAGGTATAAACACTGAAGCTTTCTTT,CASSLSAGINTEAFF,.,TRBJ1-1,.,TRBV5-5
TGTGCCAGCAGCGTAAGGGGTAAGGATGAGCAGTTCTTC,CASSVRGKDEQFF,.,TRBJ2-1,.,TRBV9
TGTGCCAGCAGTCCGGACAGGGTTTGGGCCAAAAACATTCAGTACTTC,CASSPDRVWAKNIQYF,TRBD1,TRBJ2-4,.,TRBV27
TGTGCCAGCAGCTTGTCGGGCCGGGAACAGGGGATGGGCTTC,CASSLSGREQGMGF,TRBD1,TRBJ2-7,once,TRBV5-4
TGTGCCAGCAGCCAAGGTTCAAAAAACGAGCAGTACTTC,CASSQGSKNEQYF,.,TRBJ2-7,.,TRBV14
TGTGCCAGCTCACCTTTAGCGGGAGTTGACGAGCAGTACTTC,CASSPLAGVDEQYF,TRBD2,TRBJ2-7,.,TRBV18